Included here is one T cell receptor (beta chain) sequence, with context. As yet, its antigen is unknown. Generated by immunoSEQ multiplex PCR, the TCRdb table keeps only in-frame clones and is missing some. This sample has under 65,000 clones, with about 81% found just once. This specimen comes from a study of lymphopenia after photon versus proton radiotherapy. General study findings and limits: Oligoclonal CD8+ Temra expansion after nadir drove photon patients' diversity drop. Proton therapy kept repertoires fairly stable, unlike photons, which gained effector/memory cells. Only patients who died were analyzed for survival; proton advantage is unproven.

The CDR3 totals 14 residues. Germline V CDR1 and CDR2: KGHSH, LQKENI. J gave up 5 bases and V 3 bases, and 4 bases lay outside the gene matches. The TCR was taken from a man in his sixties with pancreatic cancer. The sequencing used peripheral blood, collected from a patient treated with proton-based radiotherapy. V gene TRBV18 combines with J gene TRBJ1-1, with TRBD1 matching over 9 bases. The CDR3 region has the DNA TGTGCCAGCTCACCGGGACAGGGTCATACTGAAGCTTTCTTT. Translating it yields CASSPGQGHTEAFF.